This T cell receptor (beta chain) appears in the sequencing data of a study of blood T cell repertoires in COVID-19 (dated by TCRdb to between 2020 and 2021). As for the study more broadly: Samples covering the acute and convalescent phases of COVID-19 were provided by collaborators in the United States, Italy and Spain. The material from the prospective study consisted of cDNA or gDNA derived from T cells, B-cell-depleted T cells, or PBMCs. Deeply sampled blood TCRbeta repertoires from subjects exposed to, actively infected with, or recovered from COVID-19 were included in the dataset. The repertoires were made available in a free public database intended to serve as a resource for research on the immune response to SARS-CoV-2. The samples were drawn from the first 160 participants of the ongoing ImmuneRACE study and from some 1,300 subjects provided by 6 global collaborators. Nearly every sample came with metadata listing a de-identified subject ID, COVID-19 status, age in years and sex. Where available, HLA class I and class II types were obtained from metadata supplied by the sample provider rather than from assay-based typing.

A single count supports this clone. Its antigen specificity is not known. Base qualities are not at hand, and no much larger clone is one base apart. TCRbeta CDR3 regions were amplified from genomic DNA by means of the immunoSEQ Assay, a bias-controlled multiplex PCR. Per the source publication's procedure: Within the assay, amplification of reference gene primers was used to estimate how many nucleated cells each sample contained. To quantify the absolute abundance of each unique TCRbeta CDR3 rearrangement, sequence reads were collapsed and filtered. For each sample, productive Simpson clonality was calculated as the square root of Simpson's diversity index across productive rearrangements. In its TCRdb copy, this immuneACCESS table keeps in-frame sequences only and misses some clones. Where compared with another copy, unresolved V genes explain less than half of these, and the others have no known cause. V, J and clone size derive from that table, while D and trimming were established from the DNA sequence. The sample profile shows 25,000 to 30,000 clones; 89% of them were found once. The biggest ten clones account for about 51% of the sample.

Each collaborating institution followed its own protocols to collect whole blood in K2EDTA tubes. For TCRbeta analysis, collaborator samples were shipped as frozen whole blood, as isolated PBMCs, or as DNA extracted from either sample type. Broad study findings and their caveats: The amount of clinical and demographic metadata varied by source and participant and was provided uncurated.

The source of this sequence is a human donor with acute or convalescent COVID-19. The donor label of this sample is uncertain. Source material: peripheral blood.

The CDR3 in this case is CASSSPLAGATDTQYF. The DNA is TGTGCCAGCAGTTCCCCGCTAGCGGGAGCCACAGATACGCAGTATTTT. The sequence is built from TRBV27 and TRBJ2-3, with 10 bases matching TRBD2. Unmatched junction bases come to 6, with V trimmed by 4 bases and J by 2 bases. The CDR3 runs 16 residues from the cysteine to the phenylalanine. The retained sequence is limited to the CDR3, 48 bases, with the frame set at the first base. The germline V gene (reference sequence) specifies MNHEY as CDR1 and SMNVEV as CDR2.